These 28 T cell receptor beta chains were all obtained from the same sample, sequenced in a study of blood T cell repertoires in COVID-19. Profiling relied on immunoSEQ multiplex PCR, and the TCRdb table lists in-frame clones only, not all of them. The table shows 150,000 to 200,000 clones, with over 80% occurring only once. Sequencing was performed on peripheral blood. The receptors stem from a woman between 70 and 85 years old with COVID-19, enrolled during active disease.

This clone was picked up a small number of times. The gene calls are TRBV27 and TRBJ2-1; TRBD1 matches 9 bases. The V gene's germline CDR1 is MNHEY and CDR2 SMNVEV (reference sequence). V lost 5 bases to trimming and J lost 4 bases; unmatched junction nucleotides: 6. The CDR3 covers 15 residues. The CDR3 protein is CASSIPGQGYNEQFF. The CDR3 DNA reads TGTGCCAGCAGTATCCCGGGACAGGGTTACAATGAGCAGTTCTTC.

V is TRBV7-2 and J is TRBJ2-7; the D gene is possibly TRBD1 (8 bases). Trimming stripped 0 bases from V and 5 bases from J, with 20 bases between. The germline V gene encodes CDR1 SGHTA and CDR2 FQGNSA. There are 17 residues in the CDR3. In DNA, the CDR3 is TGTGCCAGCAGCTTAGCCCAAGGACAGGGTGGGGGGGACGAGCAGTACTTC. Translated: CASSLAQGQGGGDEQYF.

The J gene is TRBJ2-5, the V gene TRBV2; 12 bases map to TRBD2. The J segment lost 3 bases and the V segment lost 5 bases, leaving 1 base of the junction unmatched. The CDR3 runs 14 residues. Germline loops: CDR1 SNHLY, CDR2 FYNNEI. The CDR3 coding sequence is TGTGCCAGCAGTAGGACTAGCGGGAAAGAGACCCAGTACTTC. Protein product: CASSRTSGKETQYF.

This chain links TRBV27 with TRBJ2-1; 9 nucleotides agree with TRBD1. The germline CDR1 and CDR2 sequences are MNHEY and SMNVEV (reference sequence). The V and J ends lost 7 bases and 4 bases, in that order; junction bases with no gene match: 20. This CDR3 contains 19 residues. In DNA, the CDR3 is TGTGCCAGCACTCAAAAAGGGACAGGGCCTGACAATACGTACAATGAGCAGTTCTTC. It codes for CASTQKGTGPDNTYNEQFF.

This chain uses TRBV5-1 with TRBJ1-1; tentatively, D is TRBD1 (6 bases). This CDR3 region has 15 residues. Trimming took off 4 bases at V and 3 bases at J, with 16 bases between the two ends. The germline V gene has CDR1 SGHRS and CDR2 YFSETQ. The CDR3 sequence is CASSPEGQPYTEAFF. CDR3 DNA sequence: TGCGCCAGCAGCCCGGAAGGACAGCCTTACACTGAAGCTTTCTTT.

The V gene is TRBV4-1, the J gene TRBJ1-1, with 8 positions matching TRBD1. Per germline, CDR1 MGHRA and CDR2 YSYEKL. This CDR3 comprises 16 residues. V was pared by 0 bases and J by 6 bases, with 9 bases of the junction left unmatched. In DNA form, the CDR3 reads TGCGCCAGCAGCCAAGAACGGACAGGGCGGTTCGCTGAAGCTTTCTTT. Amino acid sequence: CASSQERTGRFAEAFF.

This clone was counted a few times. The chain links TRBV6-5 to TRBJ2-7; weak D call: TRBD2 (6 bases). Trimming took 8 bases from V and 0 from J, leaving 17 bases between them. This CDR3 has 15 amino acids. CDR1 is MNHEY and CDR2 is SVGAGI in the germline V gene. The CDR3 reads CASQEGGTSSYEQYF. The CDR3, as DNA: TGTGCCAGCCAGGAGGGCGGGACGAGCTCCTACGAGCAGTACTTC.

The V and J genes are TRBV10-1 and TRBJ1-4; D might be TRBD1 (5 bases). The CDR3 runs 13 residues. Per the germline V gene, CDR1 is WNHNN and CDR2 is SYGVQD (reference sequence). V lost 6 bases and J 7 bases, leaving 12 bases between the germline ends. CDR3 region: CASSAGLFEKLFF. In DNA, the CDR3 is TGCGCCAGCAGCGCGGGACTTTTTGAAAAACTGTTTTTT.

The chain has TRBV7-2 and TRBJ1-2; tentative D call: TRBD1 (6 bases). The CDR3 has 14 amino acids. The V gene lost 1 base and the J gene lost 8 bases, with 14 bases spanning the gap. The germline gives CDR1 SGHTA, CDR2 FQGNSA. The chain's CDR3 is CASSLVPRTDGYTF. CDR3 bases: TGTGCCAGCAGCTTAGTCCCCCGGACAGACGGCTACACCTTC. Drawing the rest from reference TRBV7-2 and TRBJ1-2, the complete variable domain is GAGVSQSPSNKVTEKGKDVELRCDPISGHTALYWYRQSLGQGLEFLIYFQGNSAPDKSGLPSDRFSAERTGGSVSTLTIQRTQQEDSAVYLCASSLVPRTDGYTFGSGTRLTVV.

V is TRBV7-2 and J is TRBJ1-5, with 10 positions matching TRBD1. From germline, CDR1 is SGHTA and CDR2 FQGNSA. The length of the CDR3 is 16 residues. Germline trimming cut 1 base from V and 2 bases from J; bases unmatched to any gene: 2. This CDR3 is CASSLVGTGGNQPQHF. CDR3 DNA sequence: TGTGCCAGCAGCTTAGTTGGGACAGGGGGCAATCAGCCCCAGCATTTT. The whole variable domain, filled in from reference TRBV7-2 and TRBJ1-5, reads GAGVSQSPSNKVTEKGKDVELRCDPISGHTALYWYRQSLGQGLEFLIYFQGNSAPDKSGLPSDRFSAERTGGSVSTLTIQRTQQEDSAVYLCASSLVGTGGNQPQHFGDGTRLSIL.

The chain employs TRBV9 and TRBJ1-2; 9 nucleotides line up with TRBD1. Trimming removed 3 bases from V and 4 bases from J; junction bases left unmatched: 13. The CDR3 spans 17 residues. Germline V CDR1 and CDR2: SGDLS, YYNGEE. The CDR3 sequence is CASSDGQGPLNFYGYTF. DNA for the CDR3: TGTGCCAGCAGCGACGGACAGGGGCCATTAAATTTCTATGGCTACACCTTC.

J is TRBJ2-6 and V is TRBV19; 9 bases align to TRBD1. From germline, CDR1 is LNHDA and CDR2 SQIVND (reference sequence). The length of the CDR3 is 16 residues. V shed 5 bases, J shed 10 bases, and the junction held 12 bases outside the gene matches. CDR3 bases: TGTGCCAGTAGTGGAAGCCGGGACAGGGCAGGGAACGTCCTGACTTTC. It yields the protein CASSGSRDRAGNVLTF.

This clone occurred once. The CDR3 loop reads CASSAAAGLQETQYF. The CDR3 DNA sequence: TGTGCCAGCAGCGCCGCGGCGGGACTACAAGAGACCCAGTACTTC. V gene TRBV7-9 combines with J gene TRBJ2-5; 7 bases fit TRBD2. CDR3 length: 15 residues. The trim removed 5 bases at V and 2 bases at J, leaving 8 bases unmatched. The V gene's germline CDR1 is SEHNR and CDR2 FQNEAQ (reference sequence).

The J gene is TRBJ1-2, the V gene TRBV14; unclear D gene. Germline CDR1 reads SGHDN; CDR2 reads FVKESK. The germline V and J ends were trimmed by 0 bases and 5 bases, with 7 bases remaining between them. The length of the CDR3 is 13 residues. The CDR3: CASSQDIGYGYTF. The DNA for the CDR3 is TGTGCCAGCAGCCAAGATATCGGGTATGGCTACACCTTC. The variable domain in full, completed from reference TRBV14 and TRBJ1-2, reads EAGVTQFPSHSVIEKGQTVTLRCDPISGHDNLYWYRRVMGKEIKFLLHFVKESKQDESGMPNNRFLAERTGGTYSTLKVQPAELEDSGVYFCASSQDIGYGYTFGSGTRLTVV.

CDR3 DNA: TGTGCCAGCAGCTTCGGACAGACGAACACTGAAGCTTTCTTT. This gives the protein CASSFGQTNTEAFF. This chain uses TRBV7-2 with TRBJ1-1; weak D call: TRBD1 (6 bases). Germline CDR1 and CDR2: SGHTA and FQGNSA. CDR3 length: 14 residues. V lost 3 bases, J lost 1 base, and 9 bases lay in between. The entire variable domain, with the rest obtained from reference TRBV7-2 and TRBJ1-1, is as follows: GAGVSQSPSNKVTEKGKDVELRCDPISGHTALYWYRQSLGQGLEFLIYFQGNSAPDKSGLPSDRFSAERTGGSVSTLTIQRTQQEDSAVYLCASSFGQTNTEAFFGQGTRLTVV.

This rearrangement joins TRBV3-1 (or the pseudogene TRBV3-2) to TRBJ2-7, with 7 bases lining up with TRBD2. V lost 6 bases, J lost 3 bases, and 8 bases stayed unmatched. In germline, CDR1 is LGHDT, CDR2 YNNKEL (reference sequence). The CDR3 sequence is 14 residues long. The CDR3 DNA reads as TGTGCCAGCAGGAACCAGGGCGGGAGCTACGAGCAGTACTTC. This gives the protein CASRNQGGSYEQYF.

The CDR3 sequence is CASGTSVLTDTQYF. CDR3 bases: TGTGCCAGCGGAACTAGCGTCCTCACAGATACGCAGTATTTT. The chain combines TRBV7-2 with TRBJ2-3; 7 bases are shared with TRBD2. CDR1 and CDR2 (germline): SGHTA, FQGNSA. The CDR3 covers 14 residues. V dropped 8 bases and J dropped 2; count of bases not matched to a gene: 7.

The genes are TRBV6-5 and TRBJ2-3; unclear D gene. Trimming took 5 bases from V and 6 from J, leaving 12 bases between them. Germline CDR1 and CDR2: MNHEY and SVGAGI. The CDR3 is 13 amino acids. CDR3 in DNA: TGTGCCAGCAGTCGGGTGCGTGGGGATACGCAGTATTTT. Its translation is CASSRVRGDTQYF.

This clone was observed a few times. J is TRBJ2-6 and V is TRBV4-3; 10 positions agree with TRBD2. The germline V gene encodes CDR1 LGHNA and CDR2 YSLEER. Trimming cost V 4 bases and J 0 bases; bases outside gene matches: 12. There are 20 residues in the CDR3. CDR3 sequence: CASSLYRILAGISGANVLTF. The CDR3 DNA follows: TGCGCCAGCAGCCTTTACAGGATACTAGCGGGGATCTCTGGGGCCAACGTCCTGACTTTC.

This rearrangement joins TRBV6-1 to TRBJ2-7, with a possible D match to TRBD1 (6 bases). Germline-derived CDR1 and CDR2 are MNHNS and SASEGT. V lost 1 base to trimming and J lost 3 bases, with 13 bases between them. The CDR3 length is 15 residues. CDR3: CASSEGTAEIYEQYF. In DNA form, the CDR3 reads TGTGCCAGCAGTGAAGGGACAGCTGAAATCTACGAGCAGTACTTC.

The V gene is TRBV18, the J gene TRBJ1-1, with D maybe TRBD1 (5 bases). Germline lookup yields CDR1 KGHSH and CDR2 LQKENI. The CDR3 contains 16 residues. V shed 2 bases and J shed 1 base, with 14 bases lying between them. In nucleotides, the CDR3 is TGTGCCAGCTCACCAGTAGGGGCAGGTGGGAACACTGAAGCTTTCTTT. Translated: CASSPVGAGGNTEAFF.

The J gene is TRBJ2-3, the V gene TRBV9; no clear D gene. Trimming took off 0 bases at V and 2 bases at J, with 10 bases between the two ends. The CDR3 has 15 residues. The germline V gene encodes CDR1 SGDLS and CDR2 YYNGEE. This chain's CDR3 is CASSVGLVVTDTQYF. CDR3 in DNA: TGTGCCAGCAGCGTAGGGCTAGTGGTCACAGATACGCAGTATTTT.

This rearrangement joins TRBV19 to TRBJ1-3, with no clear D. Germline lookup yields CDR1 LNHDA and CDR2 SQIVND (reference sequence). The V and J ends lost 8 bases and 7 bases respectively, with 6 bases between them. The CDR3 has 10 amino acids. Written as DNA, the CDR3 is TGTGCCAGTGAACGGAACACCATATATTTT. Translated, it gives CASERNTIYF.

V gene TRBV18 combines with J gene TRBJ1-1; TRBD1 matches at 11 bases. The CDR3 has 17 residues. Germline V gene sequence: CDR1 KGHSH, CDR2 LQKENI. The J segment lost 5 bases and the V segment lost 3 bases, leaving 11 bases of the junction unmatched. The CDR3 DNA sequence: TGTGCCAGCTCACCGGGACAGGGGGGGTTAACGGGAACTGAAGCTTTCTTT. Translating it yields CASSPGQGGLTGTEAFF.

The V and J genes are TRBV29-1 and TRBJ2-7; D is ambiguous. Between the trimmed V and J ends, which lost 5 bases and 2 bases, there was a span of 13 bases. The CDR3 spans 13 residues. The germline V gene has CDR1 SQVTM and CDR2 ANQGSEA. The CDR3 sequence: CSVLAGGTYEQYF. The CDR3 DNA reads TGCAGCGTTCTGGCAGGTGGTACCTACGAGCAGTACTTC.

This rearrangement joins TRBV5-5 to TRBJ1-2, with D uncertain. The V end was cut by 7 bases, the J end by 8 bases, with 21 bases between. CDR1 is SGHKS and CDR2 is YYEKEE in the germline V gene (reference sequence). The CDR3 runs to 14 residues. The CDR3 DNA is TGTGCCAGCGCCACCCGGGGAGTAACGGGGGGCTACACCTTC. Translated: CASATRGVTGGYTF.

The chain employs TRBV11-3 and TRBJ2-3, with 10 positions matching TRBD1. J lost 4 bases, V lost 5 bases, and 9 bases had no gene match. CDR1 is SGHNT and CDR2 is YENEEA in the germline V gene. This CDR3 has 16 amino acids. CDR3 nucleotide sequence: TGTGCCAGCAGCCCTCGGGACAGGGGAAGCGCAGATACGCAGTATTTT. Amino acids: CASSPRDRGSADTQYF.

J is TRBJ1-3 and V is TRBV5-1; D perhaps matches TRBD1 (5 bases). Per germline, CDR1 SGHRS and CDR2 YFSETQ. Trimming stripped 3 bases from V and 0 bases from J, with 10 bases between. This CDR3 comprises 15 residues. CDR3 DNA sequence: TGCGCCAGCAGCTGGGACTGGAGCTCTGGAAACACCATATATTTT. The encoded protein is CASSWDWSSGNTIYF. The entire variable domain, with the rest obtained from reference TRBV5-1 and TRBJ1-3, is as follows: KAGVTQTPRYLIKTRGQQVTLSCSPISGHRSVSWYQQTPGQGLQFLFEYFSETQRNKGNFPGRFSGRQFSNSRSEMNVSTLELGDSALYLCASSWDWSSGNTIYFGEGSWLTVV.